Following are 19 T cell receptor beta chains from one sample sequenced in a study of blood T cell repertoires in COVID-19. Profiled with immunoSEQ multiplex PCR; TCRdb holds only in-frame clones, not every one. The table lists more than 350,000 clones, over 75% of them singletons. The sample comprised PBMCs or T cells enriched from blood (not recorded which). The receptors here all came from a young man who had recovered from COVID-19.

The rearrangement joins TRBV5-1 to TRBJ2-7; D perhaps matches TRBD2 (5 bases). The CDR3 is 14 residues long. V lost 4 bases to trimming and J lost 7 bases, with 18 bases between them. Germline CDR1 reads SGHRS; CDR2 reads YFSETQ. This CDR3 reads CASSPGNNRGEQYF. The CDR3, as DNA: TGCGCCAGCAGCCCGGGAAACAACAGAGGAGAGCAGTACTTC.

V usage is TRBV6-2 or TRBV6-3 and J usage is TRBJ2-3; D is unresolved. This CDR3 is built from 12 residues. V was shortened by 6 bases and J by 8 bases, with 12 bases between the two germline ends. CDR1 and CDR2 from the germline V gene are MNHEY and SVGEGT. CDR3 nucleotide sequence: TGTGCCAGCAGCACTATGTCCGTTACGCAGTATTTT. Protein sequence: CASSTMSVTQYF.

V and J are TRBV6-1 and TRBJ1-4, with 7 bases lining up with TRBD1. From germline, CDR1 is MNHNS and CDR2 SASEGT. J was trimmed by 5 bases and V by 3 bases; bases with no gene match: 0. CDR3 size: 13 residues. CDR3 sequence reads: CASSDRGNEKLFF. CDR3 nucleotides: TGTGCCAGCAGTGACAGGGGGAATGAAAAACTGTTTTTT.

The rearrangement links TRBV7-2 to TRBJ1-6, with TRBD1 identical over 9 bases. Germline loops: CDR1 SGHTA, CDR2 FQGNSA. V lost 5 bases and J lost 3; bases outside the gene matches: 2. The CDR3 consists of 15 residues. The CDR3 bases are TGTGCCAGCAGCATGGGACAGGGCTATAATTCACCCCTCCACTTT. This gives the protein CASSMGQGYNSPLHF. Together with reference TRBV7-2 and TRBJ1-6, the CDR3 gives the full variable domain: GAGVSQSPSNKVTEKGKDVELRCDPISGHTALYWYRQSLGQGLEFLIYFQGNSAPDKSGLPSDRFSAERTGGSVSTLTIQRTQQEDSAVYLCASSMGQGYNSPLHFGNGTRLTVT.

In nucleotides, the CDR3 is TGTGCCAGCAGCCGCACGGCAGGGGTATATGGCTACACCTTC. Translated, it gives CASSRTAGVYGYTF. The genes are TRBV7-2 and TRBJ1-2; possible D gene TRBD1, 6 bases. The CDR3 has 14 amino acids. Germline CDR1 and CDR2: SGHTA and FQGNSA. The germline V and J ends were trimmed by 5 bases and 5 bases, with 15 bases remaining between them.

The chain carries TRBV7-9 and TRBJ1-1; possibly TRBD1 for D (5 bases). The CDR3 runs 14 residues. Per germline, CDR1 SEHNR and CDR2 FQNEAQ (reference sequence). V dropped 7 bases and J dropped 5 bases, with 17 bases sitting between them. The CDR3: CASTESGGGTEAFF. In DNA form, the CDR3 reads TGTGCCAGCACCGAATCCGGGGGTGGGACTGAAGCTTTCTTT.

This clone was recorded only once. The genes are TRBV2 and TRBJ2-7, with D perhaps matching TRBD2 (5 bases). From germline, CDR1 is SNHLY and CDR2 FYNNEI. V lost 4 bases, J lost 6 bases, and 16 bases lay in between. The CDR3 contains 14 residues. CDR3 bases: TGTGCCAGCAGTGCTACTAGTACACGCGGCGAGCAGTACTTC. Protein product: CASSATSTRGEQYF.

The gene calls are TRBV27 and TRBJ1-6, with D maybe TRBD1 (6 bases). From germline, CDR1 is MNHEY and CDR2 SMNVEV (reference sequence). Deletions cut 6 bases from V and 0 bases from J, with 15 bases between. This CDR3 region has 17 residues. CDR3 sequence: CASSTGTISSYNSPLHF. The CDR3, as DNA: TGTGCCAGCAGCACCGGGACAATCAGCTCCTATAATTCACCCCTCCACTTT.

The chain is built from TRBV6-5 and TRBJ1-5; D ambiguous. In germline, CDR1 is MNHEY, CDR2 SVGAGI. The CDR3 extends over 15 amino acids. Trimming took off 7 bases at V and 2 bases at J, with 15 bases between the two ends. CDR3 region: CASTPLLGGNQPQHF. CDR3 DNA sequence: TGTGCCAGCACCCCCCTCTTAGGAGGCAATCAGCCCCAGCATTTT.

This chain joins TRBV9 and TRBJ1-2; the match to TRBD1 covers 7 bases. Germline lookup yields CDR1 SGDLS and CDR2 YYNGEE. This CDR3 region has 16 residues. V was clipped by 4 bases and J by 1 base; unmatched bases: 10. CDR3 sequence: CASSIMGTADNYGYTF. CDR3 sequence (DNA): TGTGCCAGCAGCATCATGGGGACAGCAGATAACTATGGCTACACCTTC.

CDR3 loop: CASSSNTGYGYTF. CDR3 nucleotides: TGTGCCAGCAGCTCGAATACAGGGTATGGCTACACCTTC. This sequence joins TRBV7-3 and TRBJ1-2; D perhaps matches TRBD1 (6 bases). CDR3 length: 13 amino acids. Germline CDR1 and CDR2: SGHTA and FQGTGA. Between the trimmed V and J ends, which lost 4 bases and 5 bases, there was a span of 11 bases.

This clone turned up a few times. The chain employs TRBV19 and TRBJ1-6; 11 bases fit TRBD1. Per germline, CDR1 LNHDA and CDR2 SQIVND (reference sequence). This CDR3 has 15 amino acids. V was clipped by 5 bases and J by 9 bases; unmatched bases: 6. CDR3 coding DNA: TGTGCCAGTAGTGCCACCGGGACAGGGGGTTCACCCCTCCACTTT. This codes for CASSATGTGGSPLHF.

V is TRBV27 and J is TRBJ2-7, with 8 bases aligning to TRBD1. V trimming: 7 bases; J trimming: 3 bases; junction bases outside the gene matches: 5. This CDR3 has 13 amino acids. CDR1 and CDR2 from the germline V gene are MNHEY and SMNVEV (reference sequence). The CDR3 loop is CASKDRDFYEQYF. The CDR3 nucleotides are TGTGCCAGCAAGGACAGGGACTTCTACGAGCAGTACTTC.

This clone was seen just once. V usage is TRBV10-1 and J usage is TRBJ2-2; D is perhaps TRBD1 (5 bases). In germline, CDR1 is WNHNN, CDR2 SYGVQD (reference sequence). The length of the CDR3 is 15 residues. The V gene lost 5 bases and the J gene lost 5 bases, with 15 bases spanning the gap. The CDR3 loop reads CASSLKIQGTGELFF. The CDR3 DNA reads TGCGCCAGCAGTCTTAAGATTCAGGGAACCGGGGAGCTGTTTTTT.

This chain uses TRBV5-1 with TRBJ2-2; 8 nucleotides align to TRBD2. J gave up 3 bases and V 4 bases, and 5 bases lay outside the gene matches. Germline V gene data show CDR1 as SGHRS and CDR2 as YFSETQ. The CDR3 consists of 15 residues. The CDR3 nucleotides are TGCGCCAGCAGCGACCGGACTAGCCACACCGGGGAGCTGTTTTTT. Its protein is CASSDRTSHTGELFF. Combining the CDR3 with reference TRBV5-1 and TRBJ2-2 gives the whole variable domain KAGVTQTPRYLIKTRGQQVTLSCSPISGHRSVSWYQQTPGQGLQFLFEYFSETQRNKGNFPGRFSGRQFSNSRSEMNVSTLELGDSALYLCASSDRTSHTGELFFGEGSRLTVL.

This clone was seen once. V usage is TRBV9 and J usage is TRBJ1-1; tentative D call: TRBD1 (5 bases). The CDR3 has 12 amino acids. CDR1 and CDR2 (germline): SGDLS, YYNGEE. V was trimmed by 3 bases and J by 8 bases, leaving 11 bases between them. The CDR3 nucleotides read TGTGCCAGCAGCGCGGGGGACGGGGAAGCTTTCTTT. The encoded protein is CASSAGDGEAFF.

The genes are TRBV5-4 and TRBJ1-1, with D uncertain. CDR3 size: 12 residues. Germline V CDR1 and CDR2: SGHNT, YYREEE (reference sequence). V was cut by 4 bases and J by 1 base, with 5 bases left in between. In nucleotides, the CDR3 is TGTGCCAGCAGCCCCAAGAACACTGAAGCTTTCTTT. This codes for CASSPKNTEAFF.

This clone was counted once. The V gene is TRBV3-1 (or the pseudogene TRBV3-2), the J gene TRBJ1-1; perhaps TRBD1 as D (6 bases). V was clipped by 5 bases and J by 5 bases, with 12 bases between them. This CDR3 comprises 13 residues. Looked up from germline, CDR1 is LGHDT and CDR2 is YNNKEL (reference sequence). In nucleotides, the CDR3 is TGTGCCAGCAGCAGGACAGCCTATACTGAAGCTTTCTTT. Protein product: CASSRTAYTEAFF.

The CDR3 sequence: CASTPRTGIGELFF. CDR3 nucleotide sequence: TGTGCCAGCACCCCTAGGACAGGGATCGGGGAGCTGTTTTTT. The chain links TRBV6-5 to TRBJ2-2; 8 positions match TRBD1. CDR1 MNHEY and CDR2 SVGAGI come from the germline V gene. This CDR3 region has 14 residues. V trimming: 7 bases; J trimming: 7 bases; junction bases outside the gene matches: 8.